This is a list of T cell receptor beta chains from one sample in a study. TCRdb reanalysed the 5' RACE reads using MiXCR and keeps one entry per CDR3 protein. The sample consists of more than 9,500 distinct CDR3 sequences, roughly 51% of them appearing once. Material for sequencing was tumor-infiltrating Tregs sorted from the breast tumor. The receptor source for this set is a female donor with breast cancer. Both conserved end residues are part of each CDR3. A D gene is named only where the DNA matches it firmly. Clone sizes are given selectively: once, few, many, or a class where the clone is expanded.

CDR3: CASSSGQANTGELFF; DNA: TGCGCCAGCAGCTCGGGACAGGCGAACACCGGGGAGCTGTTTTTT; D: TRBD1; length: 15; J: TRBJ2-2; V: TRBV5-1; size: .
CDR3: CASSPGGRGEETQYF; DNA: TGTGCCAGCTCACCAGGCGGGAGGGGCGAAGAGACCCAGTACTTC; D: TRBD2; length: 15; J: TRBJ2-5; V: TRBV18; size: .
CDR3: CATSGGGTAGANVLTF; DNA: TGTGCCACCTCCGGTGGGGGAACTGCTGGGGCCAACGTCCTGACTTTC; D: .; length: 16; J: TRBJ2-6; V: TRBV13; size: .
CDR3: CSASFPGMMDQPQHF; DNA: TGCAGTGCTAGTTTTCCAGGCATGATGGATCAGCCCCAGCATTTT; D: .; length: 15; J: TRBJ1-5; V: TRBV20-1; size: .
CDR3: CASSLRPTASFLF; DNA: TGTGCCAGCAGCCTCAGGCCGACAGCGTCGTTCCTCTTT; D: .; length: 13; J: TRBJ1-1; V: TRBV4-2; size: .
CDR3: CASSQDLAGDQPQHF; DNA: TGCGCCAGCAGCCAAGATCTGGCAGGCGATCAGCCCCAGCATTTT; D: .; length: 15; J: TRBJ1-5; V: TRBV4-3; size: .
CDR3: CASSPGRLRNSPLHF; DNA: TGTGCCAGTTCGCCTGGAAGACTGAGGAATTCACCCCTCCACTTT; D: .; length: 15; J: TRBJ1-6; V: TRBV12-3/TRBV12-4; size: .
CDR3: CASSDQGPEAFF; DNA: TGTGCCAGCAGTGATCAGGGGCCTGAAGCTTTCTTT; D: .; length: 12; J: TRBJ1-1; V: TRBV6-1; size: few
CDR3: CSAATGYNSPLHF; DNA: TGCAGTGCAGCGACAGGGTATAATTCACCCCTCCACTTT; D: TRBD1; length: 13; J: TRBJ1-6; V: TRBV20-1; size: few
CDR3: CASSQDRDREYF; DNA: TGTGCCAGCAGCCAAGACCGGGACAGGGAATACTTC; D: TRBD1; length: 12; J: TRBJ2-5; V: TRBV7-2; size: .
CDR3: CSARDGGHRSWETQYF; DNA: TGCAGTGCTAGAGATGGAGGACACCGCTCATGGGAGACCCAGTACTTC; D: .; length: 16; J: TRBJ2-5; V: TRBV20-1; size: once
CDR3: CASSVLGGGPGLGQYF; DNA: TGCGCCAGCAGCGTCCTGGGAGGCGGCCCTGGTCTGGGGCAGTATTTT; D: .; length: 16; J: TRBJ2-3; V: TRBV5-1; size: .
CDR3: CASSLGQNTGELFF; DNA: TGTGCCAGCAGCTTGGGCCAGAACACCGGGGAGCTGTTTTTT; D: .; length: 14; J: TRBJ2-2; V: TRBV6-6; size: .
CDR3: CASSPWGGGGETQYF; DNA: TGTGCCAGCAGTCCCTGGGGGGGCGGAGGAGAGACCCAGTACTTC; D: .; length: 15; J: TRBJ2-5; V: TRBV7-9; size: .
CDR3: CANSYSRDRTYYNSPLHF; DNA: TGTGCCAACAGTTACTCGAGGGACAGGACCTACTATAACTCACCCCTCCACTTT; D: TRBD1; length: 18; J: TRBJ1-6; V: TRBV6-5; size: .
CDR3: CASNNIVHNSYNEQFF; DNA: TGTGCCAGCAACAATATAGTCCACAACTCCTACAATGAGCAGTTCTTC; D: .; length: 16; J: TRBJ2-1; V: TRBV11-2; size: .
CDR3: CASSYGAGELFF; DNA: TGTGCCAGCAGTTACGGTGCCGGGGAGCTGTTTTTT; D: .; length: 12; J: TRBJ2-2; V: TRBV6-5; size: .
CDR3: CASSLSRGSGELFF; DNA: TGCGCCAGCAGCTTGAGCCGGGGGTCCGGGGAGCTGTTTTTT; D: .; length: 14; J: TRBJ2-2; V: TRBV5-1; size: .
CDR3: CASSAGTYEFF; DNA: TGTGCCAGCAGCGCCGGGACCTATGAGTTCTTC; D: .; length: 11; J: TRBJ2-1; V: TRBV11-1; size: .
CDR3: CSVGQGNTEAFF; DNA: TGCAGCGTTGGGCAGGGGAACACTGAAGCTTTCTTT; D: .; length: 12; J: TRBJ1-1; V: TRBV29-1; size: .
CDR3: CASSLFAGDAYEQYF; DNA: TGTGCCAGCAGCTTATTTGCGGGAGATGCCTACGAGCAGTACTTC; D: TRBD2; length: 15; J: TRBJ2-7; V: TRBV7-3; size: .
CDR3: CASSLDPQGFQETQYF; DNA: TGTGCCAGCAGCTTAGACCCACAGGGGTTCCAAGAGACCCAGTACTTC; D: TRBD1; length: 16; J: TRBJ2-5; V: TRBV11-2; size: .
CDR3: CASTPTGNLATQYF; DNA: TGTGCCAGCACCCCGACGGGGAACCTGGCGACCCAGTACTTC; D: .; length: 14; J: TRBJ2-5; V: TRBV12-3/TRBV12-4; size: .
CDR3: CASSQDAGQLYTDTQYF; DNA: TGCGCCAGCAGCCAAGATGCAGGACAACTCTACACAGATACGCAGTATTTT; D: .; length: 17; J: TRBJ2-3; V: TRBV4-3; size: few
CDR3: CASSLTEGTEAFF; DNA: TGTGCCAGCAGCCTGACAGAGGGCACTGAAGCTTTCTTT; D: .; length: 13; J: TRBJ1-1; V: TRBV12-3/TRBV12-4; size: .
CDR3: CATSEGQGLTDTQYF; DNA: TGTGCCACCAGTGAGGGACAGGGGCTCACAGATACGCAGTATTTT; D: TRBD1; length: 15; J: TRBJ2-3; V: TRBV24-1; size: .
CDR3: CSAGGTANQPQHF; DNA: TGCAGTGCTGGCGGGACGGCTAATCAGCCCCAGCATTTT; D: .; length: 13; J: TRBJ1-5; V: TRBV20-1; size: .
CDR3: CSARDYSASGHSYNEQFF; DNA: TGCAGTGCTAGAGATTACAGTGCTAGCGGGCACTCCTACAATGAGCAGTTCTTC; D: TRBD2; length: 18; J: TRBJ2-1; V: TRBV20-1; size: .
CDR3: CASSVDGTKSLSYEQYF; DNA: TGTGCCAGCAGTGTGGATGGAACTAAGTCTCTCTCCTACGAGCAGTACTTC; D: .; length: 17; J: TRBJ2-7; V: TRBV25-1; size: once
CDR3: CASSRREVGYNEQFF; DNA: TGTGCCAGCAGTCGGCGGGAGGTCGGCTACAATGAGCAGTTCTTC; D: TRBD2; length: 15; J: TRBJ2-1; V: TRBV6-2/TRBV6-3; size: few
CDR3: CSAKIGALGSGYTF; DNA: TGCAGTGCTAAGATCGGGGCCCTTGGCTCTGGCTACACCTTC; D: .; length: 14; J: TRBJ1-2; V: TRBV20-1; size: few
CDR3: CSARALGQTNTGELFF; DNA: TGCAGTGCTAGAGCACTGGGACAGACGAACACCGGGGAGCTGTTTTTT; D: TRBD1; length: 16; J: TRBJ2-2; V: TRBV20-1; size: .
CDR3: CASGWGSEAFF; DNA: TGTGCCAGCGGATGGGGGTCTGAAGCTTTCTTT; D: .; length: 11; J: TRBJ1-1; V: TRBV7-2; size: few
CDR3: CASSLLGRGYGYTF; DNA: TGTGCCAGCAGTTTATTAGGCAGGGGATATGGCTACACCTTC; D: .; length: 14; J: TRBJ1-2; V: TRBV28; size: few
CDR3: CSVRLSSGGPREQYF; DNA: TGCAGCGTGCGCCTTTCGTCGGGAGGGCCGAGGGAGCAGTACTTC; D: TRBD2; length: 15; J: TRBJ2-7; V: TRBV29-1; size: .
CDR3: CASSETAARLAKNIQYF; DNA: TGTGCCAGCAGTGAAACGGCGGCCCGCCTAGCCAAAAACATTCAGTACTTC; D: .; length: 17; J: TRBJ2-4; V: TRBV2; size: .
CDR3: CASRVTSTNEKLFF; DNA: TGTGCCAGCAGGGTGACGTCGACTAATGAAAAACTGTTTTTT; D: .; length: 14; J: TRBJ1-4; V: TRBV6-6; size: .
CDR3: CASSLGTYNEQFF; DNA: TGTGCCAGCAGCCTCGGGACCTACAATGAGCAGTTCTTC; D: .; length: 13; J: TRBJ2-1; V: TRBV5-5; size: .
CDR3: CASSPHGAGKQETQYF; DNA: TGTGCCAGCAGCCCACATGGGGCGGGCAAACAAGAGACCCAGTACTTC; D: .; length: 16; J: TRBJ2-5; V: TRBV11-3; size: .
CDR3: CASSSLTGELFF; DNA: TGTGCCAGCAGTAGTTTGACCGGGGAGCTGTTTTTT; D: .; length: 12; J: TRBJ2-2; V: TRBV12-3/TRBV12-4; size: few
CDR3: CASSQVLGAGQPQHF; DNA: TGCGCCAGCAGCCAAGTTTTGGGAGCTGGTCAGCCCCAGCATTTT; D: .; length: 15; J: TRBJ1-5; V: TRBV4-3; size: .
CDR3: CASSYSQERTEAFF; DNA: TGTGCCAGCAGTTACTCCCAGGAACGGACTGAAGCTTTCTTT; D: .; length: 14; J: TRBJ1-1; V: TRBV6-2/TRBV6-3; size: .
CDR3: CASRPRDANEQFF; DNA: TGTGCCAGCAGACCGCGGGACGCCAATGAGCAGTTCTTC; D: .; length: 13; J: TRBJ2-1; V: TRBV12-3/TRBV12-4; size: .
CDR3: CASGGQGSWTGELFF; DNA: TGTGCCAGCGGGGGACAGGGATCGTGGACCGGGGAGCTGTTTTTT; D: TRBD1; length: 15; J: TRBJ2-2; V: TRBV12-3/TRBV12-4; size: .
CDR3: CASSRTGGSTDTQYF; DNA: TGTGCCAGCAGTCGGACAGGGGGTAGCACAGATACGCAGTATTTT; D: TRBD1; length: 15; J: TRBJ2-3; V: TRBV25-1; size: .
CDR3: CAWSPGANTGELFF; DNA: TGTGCCTGGAGTCCAGGGGCGAACACCGGGGAGCTGTTTTTT; D: .; length: 14; J: TRBJ2-2; V: TRBV30; size: few
CDR3: CATNLGDSYGYTF; DNA: TGTGCCACGAACCTTGGGGACAGCTATGGCTACACCTTC; D: TRBD1; length: 13; J: TRBJ1-2; V: TRBV10-3; size: .
CDR3: CASSLLTGGTEAFF; DNA: TGCGCCAGCAGCTTACTGACAGGGGGCACTGAAGCTTTCTTT; D: TRBD1; length: 14; J: TRBJ1-1; V: TRBV5-1; size: few